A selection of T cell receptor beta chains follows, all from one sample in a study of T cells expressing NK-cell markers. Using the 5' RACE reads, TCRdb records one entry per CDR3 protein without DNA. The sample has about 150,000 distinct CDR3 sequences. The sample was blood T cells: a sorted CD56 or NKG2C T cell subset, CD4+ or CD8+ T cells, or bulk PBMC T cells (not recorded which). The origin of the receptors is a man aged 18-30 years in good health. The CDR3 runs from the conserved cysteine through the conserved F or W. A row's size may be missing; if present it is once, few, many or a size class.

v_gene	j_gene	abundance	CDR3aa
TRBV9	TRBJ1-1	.	CASSPTYLGVEAFF
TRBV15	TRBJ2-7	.	CATSVEVTASYEQYF
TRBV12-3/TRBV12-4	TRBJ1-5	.	CASSTGLNQPQHF
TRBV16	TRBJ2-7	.	CASSLFFGGSSYEQYF
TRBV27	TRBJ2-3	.	CASSLIRSEGATDTQYF
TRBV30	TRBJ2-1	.	CAWSGLEVFHNEQFF
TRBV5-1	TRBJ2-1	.	CASSPGLPSADEQFF
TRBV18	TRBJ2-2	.	CASSPSSGRSTGELFF
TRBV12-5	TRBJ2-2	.	CASGFPLAVATGELFF
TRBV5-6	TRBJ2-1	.	CASKRIGDEQFF
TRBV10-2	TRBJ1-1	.	CATQAPRATEAFF
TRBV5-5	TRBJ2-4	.	CASSRGGQVDNIQYF
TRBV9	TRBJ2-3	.	CASWWGGDNSTDTQYF
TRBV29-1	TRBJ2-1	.	CSVEGFSALPYNEQFF
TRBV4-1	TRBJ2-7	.	CASSQDRSGGTIFSEQYF
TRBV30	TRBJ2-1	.	CAWSVLSGGPYNEQFF
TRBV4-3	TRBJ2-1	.	CASSQESSVQFF
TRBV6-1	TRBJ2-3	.	CASIGQGYIDTQYF
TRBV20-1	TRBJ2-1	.	CSASKRATGNEQFF
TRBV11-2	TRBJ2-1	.	CASSATQGIEQFF
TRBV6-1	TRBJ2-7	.	CASSKGQVREQYF
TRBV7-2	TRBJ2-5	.	CASSFTSTGAETQYF
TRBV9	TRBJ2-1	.	CASSVQPNEQFF
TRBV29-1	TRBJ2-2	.	CSVAGRGNTGELFF
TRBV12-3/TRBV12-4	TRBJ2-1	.	CASSLGQGFVDEQFF
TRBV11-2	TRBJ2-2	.	CASSLPALGFGGELFF
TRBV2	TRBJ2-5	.	CASSEALLAEETQYF
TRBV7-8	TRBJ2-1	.	CASSLRTVSYNEQFF
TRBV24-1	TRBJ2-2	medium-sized	CATSDSGGTDNTGELFF
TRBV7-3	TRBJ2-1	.	CASSPGTSGINEQFF
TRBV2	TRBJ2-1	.	CASIGPLAGNNEQFF
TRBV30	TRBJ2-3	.	CAWSIAVAGGRDTQYF
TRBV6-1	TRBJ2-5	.	CASSDIAGLETQYF
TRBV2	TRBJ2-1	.	CASSGVDSLGLGQFF
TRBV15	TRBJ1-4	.	CATRDRGFEKLFF
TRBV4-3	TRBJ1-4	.	CASGQTRATNEKLFF
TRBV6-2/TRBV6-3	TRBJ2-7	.	CASSYLPYEQYF
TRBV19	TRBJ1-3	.	CASSIQETSGNTIYF
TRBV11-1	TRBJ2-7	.	CASSLFLGRAGENSYEQYF
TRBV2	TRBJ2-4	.	CASIDSSDIQYF
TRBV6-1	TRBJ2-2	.	CASRTGQRNTGELFF
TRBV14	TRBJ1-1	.	CASSPGQGLMNTEAFF
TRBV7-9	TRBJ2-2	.	CASSLPSAGGYTGELFF
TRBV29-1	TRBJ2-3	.	CSVEYPTRPSTDTQYF
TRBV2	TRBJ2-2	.	CASSISGTSERNTGELFF
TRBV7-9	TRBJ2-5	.	CASSSFTTGEETQYF
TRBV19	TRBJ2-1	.	CASSIDSSREGPYNEQFF